The 23 T cell receptor beta chains presented below share a single source sample, sequenced in a study of graft-versus-host responses after intestinal transplantation. Their cognate antigens are unknown. Clones were read by immunoSEQ multiplex PCR, and TCRdb kept only the in-frame ones, dropping some. The sample contains 85,000 to 100,000 clones, less than 95% of which appear only once. The material sequenced was unstimulated CD8+ T cells sorted from spleen or lymph node cells, taken before transplant. The receptors originated from a human donor who was the organ donor for an intestinal transplant.

The V and J genes are TRBV27 and TRBJ2-7; possibly TRBD1 for D (5 bases). The V end was cut by 5 bases, the J end by 4 bases, with 18 bases between. CDR3 length: 15 residues. The V gene's germline CDR1 is MNHEY and CDR2 SMNVEV (reference sequence). The CDR3 coding sequence is TGTGCCAGCAGTACATGGGGCGCTTCCCCATACGAGCAGTACTTC. Its translation: CASSTWGASPYEQYF.

The gene calls are TRBV11-2 and TRBJ2-5; TRBD2 matches at 13 bases. The end of the DNA fits TRBJ2-7 better, so the J call may be wrong. CDR3 size: 16 residues. Germline V gene sequence: CDR1 SGHAT, CDR2 FQNNGV. CDR3 DNA sequence: TGTGCCAGCAGCTACCGGGGACTAGCGGGACTCTACGAGCAGTACTTC. The encoded protein is CASSYRGLAGLYEQYF.

This chain links TRBV19 with TRBJ1-2; TRBD1 agrees at 8 bases. V lost 2 bases and J lost 6; bases outside the gene matches: 8. This CDR3 region has 15 residues. In germline, CDR1 is LNHDA, CDR2 SQIVND (reference sequence). The CDR3 DNA reads TGTGCCAGTAGTATAACGCGACAGGGGAACCATGGCTACACCTTC. It translates to CASSITRQGNHGYTF.

The rearrangement uses TRBV7-6 and TRBJ1-2; perhaps TRBD1 as D (5 bases). V shed 3 bases and J shed 8 bases, with 13 bases lying between them. This CDR3 region has 13 residues. In germline, CDR1 is SGHVS, CDR2 FNYEAQ. The DNA for the CDR3 is TGTGCCAGCAGCTTTGCAGGGTGGTGGGGCTACACCTTC. Translating gives CASSFAGWWGYTF.

The chain couples TRBV10-1 to TRBJ2-3; 7 bases align to TRBD2. CDR3 length: 16 amino acids. The germline V gene encodes CDR1 WNHNN and CDR2 SYGVQD (reference sequence). J gave up 0 bases and V 5 bases, and 8 bases lay outside the gene matches. The CDR3 here is CASSPIAGSSTDTQYF. The CDR3 DNA follows: TGCGCCAGCAGTCCTATAGCGGGTTCTAGCACAGATACGCAGTATTTT.

The chain employs TRBV7-3 and TRBJ1-3; a possible D gene is TRBD1 (6 bases). Per the germline V gene, CDR1 is SGHTA and CDR2 is FQGTGA. V was pared by 1 base and J by 5 bases, with 24 bases between. This CDR3 has 19 amino acids. CDR3 protein: CASSLRSTPGHWLRNTIYF. The CDR3 coding sequence is TGTGCCAGCAGCTTAAGGTCAACCCCGGGACACTGGCTAAGAAACACCATATATTTT.

The chain links TRBV29-1 to TRBJ2-1; 9 bases align to TRBD2. The ends lost 4 bases at V and 2 bases at J; junction bases unmatched: 3. This CDR3 has 14 residues. The V gene's germline CDR1 is SQVTM and CDR2 ANQGSEA. CDR3 region: CSVALAGAYNEQFF. In DNA, the CDR3 is TGCAGCGTTGCCTTAGCGGGGGCCTACAATGAGCAGTTCTTC.

Here the CDR3 DNA reads TGTGTCGCTCTGATAGAATTCGGACAGCAAGAGACCCAGTACTTC. Translation gives CVALIEFGQQETQYF. The rearrangement links TRBV30 to TRBJ2-5; maybe TRBD1 (6 bases). Germline values: CDR1 GTSNPN, CDR2 SVGIG (reference sequence). The CDR3 extends over 15 amino acids.

This chain uses TRBV5-1 with TRBJ2-7; 7 bases are shared with TRBD1. The CDR3 runs to 12 residues. CDR1 SGHRS and CDR2 YFSETQ come from the germline V gene. After removal of 5 bases from V and 3 bases from J, the junction contained 2 bases not matched to a gene. The CDR3 reads CASRGGNYEQYF. The CDR3 DNA reads as TGCGCCAGCAGAGGGGGCAACTACGAGCAGTACTTC.

The chain couples TRBV25-1 to TRBJ2-1; 8 bases agree with TRBD2. V dropped 0 bases and J dropped 5; count of bases not matched to a gene: 9. The germline CDR1 and CDR2 sequences are MGHDK and SYGVNS. This CDR3 has 17 amino acids. CDR3 amino acids: CASSEYLSGGPDNEQFF. The CDR3 DNA follows: TGTGCCAGCAGTGAATATTTGTCGGGAGGGCCTGACAATGAGCAGTTCTTC.

This clone has a single count. The V gene is TRBV5-6, the J gene TRBJ2-1; 9 positions agree with TRBD2. In germline, CDR1 is SGHDT, CDR2 YYEEEE. V shed 4 bases, J shed 3 bases, and the junction held 8 bases outside the gene matches. The CDR3 is 16 amino acids. The DNA for the CDR3 is TGTGCCAGCAGCCCTAGCGGGATCAGCTACTACAATGAGCAGTTCTTC. Its protein is CASSPSGISYYNEQFF.

J is TRBJ2-6 and V is TRBV2; D is possibly TRBD1 (5 bases). From germline, CDR1 is SNHLY and CDR2 FYNNEI. Trimming cost V 3 bases and J 2 bases, with 11 bases left between them. This CDR3 spans 16 amino acids. This CDR3 reads CASSDPGNPGANVLTF. The DNA for the CDR3 is TGTGCCAGCAGTGATCCAGGGAATCCTGGGGCCAACGTCCTGACTTTC.

This chain links TRBV5-5 with TRBJ2-5, with TRBD2 as a possible D gene (6 bases). CDR3 length equals 15 residues. Between the trimmed V and J ends, which lost 6 bases and 2 bases, there was a span of 17 bases. Looked up from germline, CDR1 is SGHKS and CDR2 is YYEKEE (reference sequence). The CDR3: CASTSSTGRQETQYF. CDR3 coding DNA: TGTGCCAGCACCTCCTCGACTGGGAGGCAAGAGACCCAGTACTTC.

The chain couples TRBV2 to TRBJ2-3, with 14 bases fitting TRBD2. CDR3 length: 14 residues. Germline V gives CDR1 SNHLY, CDR2 FYNNEI. V shed 10 bases and J 4 bases; nucleotides not matched to a gene: 4. CDR3 DNA: TGTGCCAACAAGGGACTAGCGGGAGCAGATACGCAGTATTTT. It specifies CANKGLAGADTQYF.

The gene calls are TRBV27 and TRBJ2-1, with 8 bases fitting TRBD1. This CDR3 has 15 amino acids. The germline V gene encodes CDR1 MNHEY and CDR2 SMNVEV (reference sequence). V shed 2 bases and J 2 bases; nucleotides not matched to a gene: 2. CDR3 region: CASSLAGGAYNEQFF. Written as DNA, the CDR3 is TGTGCCAGCAGTTTAGCAGGGGGCGCCTACAATGAGCAGTTCTTC.

This chain links TRBV6-1 with TRBJ2-3; D not resolved. This CDR3 contains 13 residues. CDR1 is MNHNS and CDR2 is SASEGT in the germline V gene. V was cut by 1 base and J by 1 base, with 3 bases left in between. CDR3 bases: TGTGCCAGCAGTGAAGTCGGCACAGATACGCAGTATTTT. It encodes CASSEVGTDTQYF.

The CDR3 DNA reads as TGTGCCAGCAGCTCACTTGACACACATAATTCACCCCTCCACTTT. It is translated as CASSSLDTHNSPLHF. The rearrangement joins TRBV11-2 to TRBJ1-6; unclear D gene. Trimming cost V 4 bases and J 5 bases, with 12 bases left between them. The CDR3 consists of 15 residues. Germline CDR1 is SGHAT and CDR2 is FQNNGV. The variable domain in full, with the rest retrieved from reference TRBV11-2 and TRBJ1-6, is EAGVAQSPRYKIIEKRQSVAFWCNPISGHATLYWYQQILGQGPKLLIQFQNNGVVDDSQLPKDRFSAERLKGVDSTLKIQPAKLEDSAVYLCASSSLDTHNSPLHFGNGTRLTVT.

V usage is TRBV10-2 and J usage is TRBJ1-3; 7 positions match TRBD1. In germline, CDR1 is WSHSY, CDR2 SAAADI. The CDR3 loop spans 16 amino acids. V was clipped by 0 bases and J by 4 bases; unmatched bases: 6. The CDR3 loop is CASSESLQGIGNTIYF. Written as DNA, the CDR3 is TGCGCCAGCAGTGAGTCCCTACAGGGGATCGGAAACACCATATATTTT.

This clone has just one count. This chain connects TRBV13 to TRBJ2-1, with D possibly being TRBD1 (5 bases). V shed 0 bases and J shed 5 bases, with 5 bases lying between them. Germline V gives CDR1 PRHDT, CDR2 FYEKMQ (reference sequence). This CDR3 has 13 residues. CDR3: CASSLGGDNEQFF. The CDR3 DNA reads as TGTGCCAGCAGCTTAGGAGGGGACAATGAGCAGTTCTTC.

The chain couples TRBV9 to TRBJ2-1; the match to TRBD2 covers 7 bases. The CDR3 contains 14 residues. From germline, CDR1 is SGDLS and CDR2 YYNGEE. The junction had 10 bases not matched to a gene; V was cut back by 7 bases and J by 6 bases. The CDR3 is CASGGRELLNEQFF. CDR3 DNA sequence: TGTGCCAGCGGGGGGAGGGAGTTACTCAATGAGCAGTTCTTC.

CDR3 amino acids: CASSLAVARSYEQYF. The DNA of the CDR3 is TGTGCCAGCAGCTTAGCAGTAGCGAGGTCCTACGAGCAGTACTTC. The gene calls are TRBV7-9 and TRBJ2-7, with D possibly TRBD2 on 5 matching bases. Trimming took off 0 bases at V and 1 base at J, with 10 bases between the two ends. CDR3 length: 15 residues. Germline CDR1 and CDR2: SEHNR and FQNEAQ (reference sequence).

In the case of this clone: Other nucleotide sequences from this sample produce the same CDR3. This sequence joins TRBV9 and TRBJ2-7, with TRBD2 as a possible D gene (7 bases). The germline gives CDR1 SGDLS, CDR2 YYNGEE. The CDR3 spans 13 residues. V lost 4 bases to trimming and J lost 5 bases, with 13 bases between them. The CDR3: CASSLGGGDEQYF. CDR3 nucleotides: TGTGCCAGCAGCCTAGGGGGGGGCGACGAGCAGTACTTC.

This clone was seen once. The genes are TRBV27 and TRBJ2-7; no definite D call. The germline CDR1 and CDR2 sequences are MNHEY and SMNVEV (reference sequence). The V and J ends lost 2 bases and 3 bases respectively, with 8 bases between them. The CDR3 is 13 amino acids. The CDR3 sequence is CASSLTVNYEQYF. In nucleotides, the CDR3 is TGTGCCAGCAGTTTAACGGTGAACTACGAGCAGTACTTC.